These 29 T cell receptor beta chains were sequenced from one sample in a study of vaccination and CD4 T cells after COVID-19. Researchers used the Oncomine TCR Beta short-read assay to sequence DNA from cultured CD4+ T cells. TCRdb processed the PCR reads anew with MiXCR; each CDR3 protein has one entry. Here the sample spans around 18,000 distinct CDR3 sequences, around 30% being singletons. Their cognate antigens are unknown. Stated treatment: approximately nine-day PBMC culture with coronavirus spike peptide pools or control peptides (ViraFEST assay). The sample comprised cultured CD4+ T cells from blood. All receptors come from a human donor with COVID-19.

This clonotype showed up just once. The rearrangement links TRBV12-3 or TRBV12-4 to TRBJ1-5; D not resolved. The CDR3 loop spans 13 amino acids. The germline V and J ends were trimmed by 7 bases and 6 bases, with 13 bases remaining between them. For the CDR3, the DNA is TGTGCCAGCAACGAGGGCGGAAGTCAGCCCCAGCATTTT. Translating it yields CASNEGGSQPQHF.

The V gene is TRBV5-5, the J gene TRBJ1-5; 7 bases map to TRBD1. The CDR3 contains 14 residues. Germline CDR1 reads SGHKS; CDR2 reads YYEKEE (reference sequence). With V trimmed by 6 bases and J by 1 base, 4 bases remained unmatched. The chain's CDR3 is CASTGDRSNQPQHF. CDR3 nucleotides: TGTGCCAGCACCGGGGACAGAAGCAATCAGCCCCAGCATTTT.

There are a few counts of this clonotype. The chain recombines TRBV18 with TRBJ1-6; 9 positions match TRBD1. Germline CDR1 is KGHSH and CDR2 is LQKENI. J gave up 9 bases and V 5 bases, and 8 bases lay outside the gene matches. The CDR3 is 15 residues long. The CDR3 here is CASSGGQGESSPLHF. DNA for the CDR3: TGTGCCAGCTCAGGGGGACAGGGAGAAAGTTCACCCCTCCACTTT.

V is TRBV7-9 and J is TRBJ2-1; TRBD2 matches 7 bases. The length of the CDR3 is 16 residues. CDR1 is SEHNR, CDR2 FQNEAQ, per germline (reference sequence). Trimming at V came to 7 bases and at J to 3 bases, leaving 12 bases not matched to a gene. The CDR3 sequence: CASTPGRGEGYNEQFF. The CDR3 nucleotides read TGTGCCAGCACCCCTGGCCGGGGGGAGGGCTACAATGAGCAGTTCTTC.

This clonotype occurred a few times. The chain combines TRBV7-9 with TRBJ2-4; weak D call: TRBD2 (6 bases). V lost 4 bases and J lost 8, with 15 bases in between. CDR1 SEHNR and CDR2 FQNEAQ come from the germline V gene (reference sequence). CDR3 length: 14 amino acids. DNA for the CDR3: TGTGCCAGCAGCTCGTGGGCAGGCGGGGACATTCAGTACTTC. Amino acid sequence: CASSSWAGGDIQYF.

For the CDR3, the DNA is TGTGCCAGCAGTGAAGGTAAAGGTAGAGACATTCAGTACTTC. Amino acids: CASSEGKGRDIQYF. V usage is TRBV6-1 and J usage is TRBJ2-4; D is unresolved. The CDR3 is made up of 14 amino acids. Germline V gene lookup returns CDR1 MNHNS and CDR2 SASEGT. The ends were cut back, 1 base at V and 8 bases at J, with 12 bases in the middle.

Here the CDR3 DNA reads TGTGCCAGCAGCCAAGTAGAGGGAAGGACACCCCTCCACTTT. This sequence encodes CASSQVEGRTPLHF. This chain uses TRBV14 with TRBJ1-6; D is uncertain. Trimming pared 1 base from V and 11 bases from J, leaving 12 bases between. The CDR3 contains 14 residues. CDR1 SGHDN and CDR2 FVKESK come from the germline V gene.

This clonotype was picked up a small number of times. The V call is TRBV7-8, the J call TRBJ2-7; 11 bases line up with TRBD2. With V trimmed by 7 bases and J by 2 bases, 4 bases remained unmatched. The CDR3 consists of 14 residues. CDR1 is SGHVS, CDR2 FQNEAQ, per germline. The CDR3 nucleotides read TGTGCCAGCACCGGGACTAGCGGCACCTACGAGCAGTACTTC. This gives the protein CASTGTSGTYEQYF.

CDR3 region: CATSRVLTRAQETQYF. As DNA, the CDR3 is TGTGCCACCAGCAGAGTCCTGACTAGGGCCCAAGAGACCCAGTACTTC. The chain recombines TRBV15 with TRBJ2-5, with TRBD2 as a possible D gene (6 bases). The ends were cut back, 1 base at V and 1 base at J, with 13 bases in the middle. Germline V gene sequence: CDR1 LNHNV, CDR2 YYDKDF (reference sequence). The CDR3 sequence is 16 residues long.

V is TRBV11-3 and J is TRBJ2-2; a possible D gene is TRBD2 (6 bases). V was cut by 5 bases and J by 4 bases, with 11 bases left in between. Germline V gives CDR1 SGHNT, CDR2 YENEEA. The CDR3 covers 14 residues. In DNA, the CDR3 is TGTGCCAGCAGCGGAGGGACGGGCACCGGGGAGCTGTTTTTT. This codes for CASSGGTGTGELFF.

This clonotype was detected a few times. The chain links TRBV4-1 to TRBJ1-1, with TRBD1 as a possible D gene (5 bases). Germline CDR1 MGHRA, CDR2 YSYEKL. Trimming shortened V by 5 bases and J by 7 bases, and 8 bases separated the two germline ends. This CDR3 region has 11 residues. The CDR3 DNA reads TGCGCCAGCAGCAGACAGAATGAAGCTTTCTTT. As protein: CASSRQNEAFF.

The rearrangement uses TRBV23-1 and TRBJ2-7; D is unclear. TRBV23-1 counts as an open reading frame of uncertain function. This CDR3 comprises 14 residues. Trimming stripped 5 bases from V and 2 bases from J, with 13 bases between. CDR3 loop: CASSKGRGTYEQYF. DNA for the CDR3: TGCGCCAGCAGTAAGGGTCGAGGAACCTACGAGCAGTACTTC.

This clonotype turned up a few times. The chain links TRBV7-8 to TRBJ1-6; D not resolved. The V end was cut by 2 bases, the J end by 3 bases, with 17 bases between. Germline-derived CDR1 and CDR2 are SGHVS and FQNEAQ. The CDR3 consists of 18 residues. CDR3 coding DNA: TGTGCCAGCAGCTTAAACAGAAAGCCGAACATCTATAATTCACCCCTCCACTTT. This sequence encodes CASSLNRKPNIYNSPLHF.

This chain joins TRBV7-2 and TRBJ2-5; D not certain. With 2 bases removed from V and 3 bases from J, the gap between germline ends came to 7 bases. From germline, CDR1 is SGHTA and CDR2 FQGNSA. The CDR3 extends over 13 amino acids. CDR3: CASSLLAEETQYF. Here the CDR3 DNA reads TGTGCCAGCAGCTTATTGGCGGAAGAGACCCAGTACTTC.

This clonotype has just a few counts. The gene calls are TRBV27 and TRBJ1-5, with 10 nucleotides matching TRBD1. Trimming at V came to 6 bases and at J to 3 bases, leaving 5 bases not matched to a gene. CDR1 MNHEY and CDR2 SMNVEV come from the germline V gene (reference sequence). This CDR3 spans 15 amino acids. CDR3 protein: CASRGQGGYNQPQHF. CDR3 in DNA: TGTGCCAGCAGAGGACAGGGGGGTTACAATCAGCCCCAGCATTTT.

This clonotype appeared a few times. The chain links TRBV10-3 to TRBJ1-6; 7 bases fit TRBD1. The V segment lost 0 bases and the J segment 9 bases; nucleotides outside the gene matches: 5. This CDR3 is 15 amino acids long. In germline, CDR1 is ENHRY, CDR2 SYGVKD. The CDR3 here is CAISESPGGGSPLHF. In nucleotides, the CDR3 is TGTGCCATCAGTGAGTCCCCAGGGGGAGGTTCACCCCTCCACTTT.

To note about this clonotype: Mismatch with germline at one junction end may stem from a read error. The chain recombines TRBV7-7 with TRBJ2-1; maybe TRBD2 (5 bases). CDR1 SSHAT and CDR2 FNYEAQ come from the germline V gene (reference sequence). This CDR3 is built from 16 residues. CDR3 amino acids: CASSPTTGSSYNEQFF. As DNA, the CDR3 is TGTGCTAGCAGCCCGACGACTGGGAGCTCCTACAATGAGCAGTTCTTC.

J is TRBJ2-1 and V is TRBV6-1; tentatively, D is TRBD1 (6 bases). CDR1 is MNHNS and CDR2 is SASEGT in the germline V gene. The CDR3 is 15 amino acids. V lost 1 base and J lost 8, with 15 bases in between. This chain's CDR3 is CASSEGPGARYEQFF. The CDR3 bases are TGTGCCAGCAGTGAAGGGCCAGGGGCTCGCTATGAGCAGTTCTTC.

This clonotype was observed a few times. CDR3 nucleotide sequence: TGTGCCAGCAGCCCCGGTCTGGGAGAGACCCAGTACTTC. Translating it yields CASSPGLGETQYF. The genes are TRBV7-9 and TRBJ2-5; D remains ambiguous. Trimming stripped 5 bases from V and 4 bases from J, with 11 bases between. The germline gives CDR1 SEHNR, CDR2 FQNEAQ (reference sequence). The CDR3 contains 13 residues. Full variable domain (rest looked up from reference TRBV7-9 and TRBJ2-5): DTGVSQNPRHKITKRGQNVTFRCDPISEHNRLYWYRQTLGQGPEFLTYFQNEAQLEKSRLLSDRFSAERPKGSFSTLEIQRTEQGDSAMYLCASSPGLGETQYFGPGTRLLVL.

This clonotype was observed once. V usage is TRBV29-1 and J usage is TRBJ1-4, with 10 bases lining up with TRBD1. Looked up from germline, CDR1 is SQVTM and CDR2 is ANQGSEA. V lost 7 bases and J lost 5; bases outside the gene matches: 4. The CDR3 loop spans 13 amino acids. The CDR3 loop is CSGGTGANEKLFF. In DNA form, the CDR3 reads TGCAGCGGGGGGACAGGGGCAAATGAAAAACTGTTTTTT.

This clonotype was picked up one time. The V call is TRBV7-6, the J call TRBJ2-3; 9 bases map to TRBD2. V was clipped by 3 bases and J by 5 bases; unmatched bases: 9. This CDR3 region has 16 residues. Germline V gives CDR1 SGHVS, CDR2 FNYEAQ. The CDR3 protein is CASSLGAGGPKDTQYF. DNA for the CDR3: TGTGCCAGCAGCTTGGGGGCGGGGGGGCCCAAAGATACGCAGTATTTT. The full variable domain, completed using reference TRBV7-6 and TRBJ2-3, is GAGVSQSPRYKVTKRGQDVALRCDPISGHVSLYWYRQALGQGPEFLTYFNYEAQQDKSGLPNDRFSAERPEGSISTLTIQRTEQRDSAMYRCASSLGAGGPKDTQYFGPGTRLTVL.

The chain combines TRBV20-1 with TRBJ1-1; unclear D gene. This CDR3 is 11 amino acids long. V lost 6 bases, J lost 2 bases, and 7 bases lay in between. Germline V gives CDR1 DFQATT, CDR2 SNEGSKA (reference sequence). CDR3 bases: TGCAGTGCACCGATTAACACTGAAGCTTTCTTT. It yields the protein CSAPINTEAFF.

The chain is built from TRBV5-1 and TRBJ2-2; D gene unclear. This CDR3 contains 14 residues. The germline V gene encodes CDR1 SGHRS and CDR2 YFSETQ. V was trimmed by 3 bases and J by 6 bases, leaving 12 bases between them. For the CDR3, the DNA is TGCGCCAGCAGCTACGATCCAAGGTCCGGGGAGCTGTTTTTT. It is translated as CASSYDPRSGELFF.

This chain connects TRBV12-3 or TRBV12-4 to TRBJ2-5; possibly TRBD1 or TRBD2 for D (6 bases each). The ends were cut back, 3 bases at V and 4 bases at J, with 12 bases in the middle. The CDR3 loop spans 14 amino acids. CDR3 DNA sequence: TGTGCCAGCAGTTTGTCGGGGGCAGGAGAGACCCAGTACTTC. Residues: CASSLSGAGETQYF.

V gene TRBV5-4 combines with J gene TRBJ2-1; perhaps TRBD1 as D (6 bases). Between the trimmed V and J ends, which lost 6 bases and 8 bases, there was a span of 15 bases. Germline loops: CDR1 SGHNT, CDR2 YYREEE (reference sequence). This CDR3 is built from 13 residues. CDR3 DNA sequence: TGTGCCAGCAACAACCAAACAGGGTATGAGCAGTTCTTC. Its protein product is CASNNQTGYEQFF. The full variable domain, rest sourced from reference TRBV5-4 and TRBJ2-1, is ETGVTQSPTHLIKTRGQQVTLRCSSQSGHNTVSWYQQALGQGPQFIFQYYREEENGRGNFPPRFSGLQFPNYSSELNVNALELDDSALYLCASNNQTGYEQFFGPGTRLTVL.

This clonotype was seen more than once but under ten times. The V call is TRBV19, the J call TRBJ1-3; TRBD1 matches 7 bases. Germline trimming cut 10 bases from V and 3 bases from J; bases unmatched to any gene: 6. CDR1 and CDR2 (germline): LNHDA, SQIVND (reference sequence). The CDR3 length is 13 residues. In nucleotides, the CDR3 is TGTGCCACAGGGACAGTAGGTGGAAACACCATATATTTT. It translates to CATGTVGGNTIYF.

The V and J genes are TRBV7-8 and TRBJ2-2; 7 positions agree with TRBD1. The CDR3 has 17 amino acids. V was pared by 6 bases and J by 6 bases, with 16 bases of the junction left unmatched. CDR1 is SGHVS, CDR2 FQNEAQ, per germline. The CDR3 loop reads CASRQTGPGVGAGELFF. CDR3 DNA sequence: TGTGCCAGCAGACAGACAGGGCCAGGAGTTGGAGCCGGGGAGCTGTTTTTT.

This clonotype turned up a few times. This chain joins TRBV20-1 and TRBJ1-1; weak D call: TRBD1 (5 bases). This CDR3 region has 13 residues. Germline values: CDR1 DFQATT, CDR2 SNEGSKA (reference sequence). V lost 8 bases to trimming and J lost 1 base, with 14 bases between them. CDR3 region: CSSNDSPNTEAFF. CDR3 coding DNA: TGCAGTAGTAATGACAGCCCGAACACTGAAGCTTTCTTT.

This chain joins TRBV30 and TRBJ1-1; D is undetermined. The CDR3 contains 11 residues. Germline loops: CDR1 GTSNPN, CDR2 SVGIG (reference sequence). V lost 4 bases and J 1 base, leaving 4 bases between the germline ends. CDR3 in DNA: TGTGCCTGGAAGAAGAACACTGAAGCTTTCTTT. Residues: CAWKKNTEAFF.